Listed here are 29 T cell receptor beta chains from one sample, sequenced in a study of technical replicates of blood from a handful of donors. The table came from immunoSEQ multiplex PCR; TCRdb's copy has only in-frame clones and leaves some out. The sample shows 95,000 to 100,000 clones, 96% of them seen only once. The specimen sequenced was T cells isolated from PBMCs. The source is a human donor in good health.

This clone turned up a few times. The chain carries TRBV10-2 and TRBJ1-1; 8 bases are a match to TRBD1. The trim removed 11 bases at V and 6 bases at J, leaving 20 bases unmatched. The germline V gene encodes CDR1 WSHSY and CDR2 SAAADI. The CDR3 contains 16 residues. CDR3 amino acids: CAAGLGQGGFGAEAFF. CDR3 nucleotides: TGCGCCGCAGGATTAGGACAGGGAGGTTTTGGAGCTGAAGCTTTCTTT.

CDR3 loop: CASSQDVAGFYGEQFF. The CDR3 DNA is TGCGCCAGCAGCCAAGATGTGGCGGGGTTTTATGGTGAGCAGTTCTTC. The chain uses TRBV4-1 and TRBJ2-1, with D possibly being TRBD2 (6 bases). The ends were cut back, 0 bases at V and 9 bases at J, with 18 bases in the middle. CDR1 MGHRA and CDR2 YSYEKL come from the germline V gene. The CDR3 covers 16 residues.

The J gene is TRBJ2-2, the V gene TRBV11-3; 7 bases match TRBD2. Trimming removed 1 base from V and 6 bases from J; junction bases left unmatched: 14. CDR1 SGHNT and CDR2 YENEEA come from the germline V gene. This CDR3 contains 18 residues. The DNA for the CDR3 is TGTGCCAGCAGCTTAGGTCCGGGAGGAATCCCCGTGGCCGGGGAGCTGTTTTTT. Translated: CASSLGPGGIPVAGELFF.

The chain is built from TRBV10-2 and TRBJ2-4; no clear D gene. The germline V gene encodes CDR1 WSHSY and CDR2 SAAADI. The V gene lost 3 bases and the J gene lost 0 bases, with 12 bases spanning the gap. The CDR3 length is 16 residues. In DNA form, the CDR3 reads TGCGCCAGCAGTGAAAATAGCCTACTAGCCAAAAACATTCAGTACTTC. Translating gives CASSENSLLAKNIQYF.

The rearrangement joins TRBV11-2 to TRBJ2-1; D might be TRBD2 (6 bases). V was clipped by 6 bases and J by 7 bases, with 19 bases between them. CDR1 is SGHAT, CDR2 FQNNGV, per germline. This CDR3 region has 15 residues. The CDR3 DNA reads as TGTGCCAGCAGTTTCTTGACTAGAGTGTTGAATGAGCAGTTCTTC. It translates to CASSFLTRVLNEQFF.

This chain connects TRBV30 to TRBJ1-6; 9 positions agree with TRBD1. This CDR3 is 15 amino acids long. The V gene end was trimmed by 5 bases and the J gene end by 10 bases; junction bases not matched to a gene: 12. Germline V CDR1 and CDR2: GTSNPN, SVGIG (reference sequence). The CDR3 nucleotides are TGTGCCTGGGATGGCTTGGACAGGGGAAGGTCACCCCTCCACTTT. Residues: CAWDGLDRGRSPLHF.

The rearrangement uses TRBV25-1 and TRBJ2-5; 7 bases line up with TRBD1. The V gene's germline CDR1 is MGHDK and CDR2 SYGVNS. V lost 3 bases to trimming and J lost 1 base; unmatched junction nucleotides: 8. This CDR3 comprises 16 residues. As DNA, the CDR3 is TGTGCCAGCAGTGAGTTTTTCAGGACAGGCCAAGAGACCCAGTACTTC. It specifies CASSEFFRTGQETQYF.

The rearrangement joins TRBV7-9 to TRBJ2-1, with TRBD2 as a possible D gene (6 bases). Trimming shortened V by 5 bases and J by 1 base, and 12 bases separated the two germline ends. CDR3 length equals 15 residues. The V gene's germline CDR1 is SEHNR and CDR2 FQNEAQ (reference sequence). CDR3 amino acids: CASSPTGLSYNEQFF. DNA of the CDR3: TGTGCCAGCAGCCCTACCGGACTATCCTACAATGAGCAGTTCTTC.

V gene TRBV6-6 combines with J gene TRBJ2-5, with a weak D call TRBD1 (6 bases). The CDR3 is made up of 15 amino acids. From germline, CDR1 is MNHNY and CDR2 SVGAGI (reference sequence). Trimming pared 2 bases from V and 0 bases from J, leaving 10 bases between. The CDR3 is CASSYRTEYQETQYF. The CDR3 DNA reads TGTGCCAGCAGTTACCGGACAGAGTACCAAGAGACCCAGTACTTC.

The chain carries TRBV28 and TRBJ1-2; weak D call: TRBD1 (5 bases). Germline values: CDR1 MDHEN, CDR2 SYDVKM. V was clipped by 6 bases and J by 6 bases, with 14 bases between them. CDR3 length: 13 amino acids. CDR3 in amino acids: CASSPGGYNGYTF. As DNA, the CDR3 is TGTGCCAGCAGCCCGGGGGGGTATAATGGCTACACCTTC.

The CDR3 DNA reads as TGTGCCATCAGTGAGGGACGGGGGGAAAAACTGTTTTTT. Translated, it gives CAISEGRGEKLFF. The rearrangement uses TRBV10-3 and TRBJ1-4, with a possible D match to TRBD1 (5 bases). CDR1 and CDR2 from the germline V gene are ENHRY and SYGVKD. V lost 2 bases, J lost 8 bases, and 9 bases lay in between. The CDR3 has 13 amino acids.

This clone was picked up one time. This rearrangement joins TRBV4-1 to TRBJ2-3, with 11 nucleotides matching TRBD1. From germline, CDR1 is MGHRA and CDR2 YSYEKL. The CDR3 loop spans 16 amino acids. The trim removed 4 bases at V and 5 bases at J, leaving 8 bases unmatched. The CDR3 reads CASSRLDRGHGDTQYF. CDR3 DNA: TGCGCCAGCAGCCGGTTGGACAGGGGGCATGGAGATACGCAGTATTTT.

This chain links TRBV19 with TRBJ1-2; D is possibly TRBD1 (5 bases). V dropped 3 bases and J dropped 4 bases, with 15 bases sitting between them. The germline V gene encodes CDR1 LNHDA and CDR2 SQIVND (reference sequence). The CDR3 spans 15 residues. The chain's CDR3 is CASSIGAGVGYGYTF. CDR3 in DNA: TGTGCCAGTAGTATTGGGGCGGGGGTCGGCTATGGCTACACCTTC.

The rearrangement joins TRBV5-1 to TRBJ2-5; 8 bases are shared with TRBD1. Germline V CDR1 and CDR2: SGHRS, YFSETQ. The CDR3 has 15 residues. The V segment lost 5 bases and the J segment 3 bases; nucleotides outside the gene matches: 9. The CDR3 spells CASRRQQGGKETQYF. The CDR3 nucleotides read TGCGCCAGCAGGCGGCAACAGGGGGGAAAAGAGACCCAGTACTTC.

The chain carries TRBV18 and TRBJ2-2; D ambiguous. Germline lookup yields CDR1 KGHSH and CDR2 LQKENI. Trimming removed 3 bases from V and 3 bases from J, with 23 bases in between. There are 19 residues in the CDR3. CDR3 DNA sequence: TGTGCCAGCTCACCCTTCCCTATCCTAAGTAGCTTCGACACCGGGGAGCTGTTTTTT. Amino acid sequence: CASSPFPILSSFDTGELFF. The entire variable domain, with the rest obtained from reference TRBV18 and TRBJ2-2, is as follows: NAGVMQNPRHLVRRRGQEARLRCSPMKGHSHVYWYRQLPEEGLKFMVYLQKENIIDESGMPKERFSAEFPKEGPSILRIQQVVRGDSAAYFCASSPFPILSSFDTGELFFGEGSRLTVL.

This chain uses TRBV7-9 with TRBJ2-3; TRBD2 matches at 8 bases. The germline CDR1 and CDR2 sequences are SEHNR and FQNEAQ (reference sequence). The CDR3 is 16 residues long. With 5 bases clipped from V and 2 bases from J, the junction kept 9 bases outside the gene matches. In DNA form, the CDR3 reads TGTGCCAGCAGCAGACTTGGAGCGGGGGACACAGATACGCAGTATTTT. It specifies CASSRLGAGDTDTQYF. Variable domain in full (rest from reference TRBV7-9 and TRBJ2-3): DTGVSQNPRHKITKRGQNVTFRCDPISEHNRLYWYRQTLGQGPEFLTYFQNEAQLEKSRLLSDRFSAERPKGSFSTLEIQRTEQGDSAMYLCASSRLGAGDTDTQYFGPGTRLTVL.

J is TRBJ2-1 and V is TRBV7-9, with D uncertain. In germline, CDR1 is SEHNR, CDR2 FQNEAQ (reference sequence). V dropped 4 bases and J dropped 4 bases, with 5 bases sitting between them. The CDR3 spans 12 residues. This CDR3 reads CASSSTYNEQFF. The CDR3 bases are TGTGCCAGCAGCTCCACTTACAATGAGCAGTTCTTC.

This clone appeared once. The chain employs TRBV13 and TRBJ2-5, with D perhaps TRBD2 (5 bases). The CDR3 contains 15 residues. Germline lookup yields CDR1 PRHDT and CDR2 FYEKMQ (reference sequence). Trimming pared 0 bases from V and 4 bases from J, leaving 12 bases between. The CDR3 loop is CASSLGGVPGETQYF. CDR3 coding DNA: TGTGCCAGCAGCTTAGGGGGAGTGCCCGGAGAGACCCAGTACTTC.

J is TRBJ2-3 and V is TRBV18, with TRBD1 matching 7 bases. The V segment lost 3 bases and the J segment 0 bases; nucleotides outside the gene matches: 6. The germline CDR1 and CDR2 sequences are KGHSH and LQKENI. The CDR3 consists of 16 residues. The CDR3 loop is CASSPVRGQSTDTQYF. CDR3 DNA: TGTGCCAGCTCACCGGTCCGGGGACAGAGCACAGATACGCAGTATTTT.

V is TRBV30 and J is TRBJ1-4, with no clear D. The CDR3 runs to 15 residues. Looked up from germline, CDR1 is GTSNPN and CDR2 is SVGIG (reference sequence). Trimming left V 1 base short and J 6 bases short, with 15 bases between. The CDR3 spells CAWSGEPPDHEKLFF. CDR3 sequence (DNA): TGTGCCTGGAGTGGGGAGCCCCCAGATCATGAAAAACTGTTTTTT.

This chain uses TRBV28 with TRBJ1-5; no clear D gene. V lost 4 bases and J 6 bases, leaving 16 bases between the germline ends. Germline V lookup: CDR1 MDHEN, CDR2 SYDVKM. The CDR3 extends over 15 amino acids. The CDR3 reads CASSSKELRSQPQHF. The CDR3 region has the DNA TGTGCCAGCAGTTCAAAGGAGTTGCGGAGTCAGCCCCAGCATTTT.

Turning to this clone: Its ends do not fully match the called genes, so a read error is possible. This rearrangement joins TRBV28 to TRBJ1-2, with D maybe TRBD1 (6 bases). This CDR3 has 14 residues. The germline CDR1 and CDR2 sequences are MDHEN and SYDVKM. The CDR3 sequence: CASTVMGAVDGYTF. CDR3 DNA: TGTGCCAGCACCGTAATGGGGGCGGTTGATGGGTACACCTTC.

The chain has TRBV29-1 and TRBJ1-2; 8 bases are a match to TRBD1. CDR3 length: 14 amino acids. Germline CDR1 and CDR2: SQVTM and ANQGSEA. V shed 7 bases and J 7 bases; nucleotides not matched to a gene: 14. The CDR3 protein is CSGRGFRGQGGYTF. The DNA for the CDR3 is TGCAGCGGCCGGGGGTTCAGGGGGCAAGGTGGCTACACCTTC.

The J gene is TRBJ1-2, the V gene TRBV15, with 9 bases lining up with TRBD1. The V gene end was trimmed by 5 bases and the J gene end by 1 base; junction bases not matched to a gene: 5. Germline CDR1 and CDR2: LNHNV and YYDKDF (reference sequence). The CDR3 runs to 15 residues. The DNA of the CDR3 is TGTGCCACCAGCGAACGGGACAGGGATAACTATGGCTACACCTTC. It encodes CATSERDRDNYGYTF.

J is TRBJ2-7 and V is TRBV28; no clear D gene. Germline CDR1 is MDHEN and CDR2 is SYDVKM. The V gene lost 4 bases and the J gene lost 1 base, with 17 bases spanning the gap. The CDR3 loop spans 16 amino acids. As DNA, the CDR3 is TGTGCCAGCAGTTCTAGTGCCGAGGTCGGGTCCTACGAGCAGTACTTC. The encoded protein is CASSSSAEVGSYEQYF.

This rearrangement joins TRBV4-1 to TRBJ2-7; 10 bases align to TRBD2. Per the germline V gene, CDR1 is MGHRA and CDR2 is YSYEKL. The V segment lost 4 bases and the J segment 0 bases; nucleotides outside the gene matches: 6. The CDR3 length is 16 residues. The CDR3, as DNA: TGCGCCAGCAGCCTAGCGGGGGGATCCTACTCCTACGAGCAGTACTTC. This codes for CASSLAGGSYSYEQYF.

The rearrangement uses TRBV7-6 and TRBJ1-6; 8 nucleotides match TRBD1. V lost 1 base, J lost 4 bases, and 12 bases stayed unmatched. This CDR3 is 19 amino acids long. Germline assignment: CDR1 SGHVS and CDR2 FNYEAQ. The CDR3 loop is CASSLGADRDLNYNSPLHF. In nucleotides, the CDR3 is TGTGCCAGCAGCTTAGGAGCGGACAGGGACCTAAATTATAATTCACCCCTCCACTTT.

The rearrangement links TRBV6-5 to TRBJ1-2, with 7 bases matching TRBD1. Unmatched junction bases numbered 6, after V lost 0 bases and J lost 8 bases. The V gene's germline CDR1 is MNHEY and CDR2 SVGAGI. The CDR3 is 14 residues long. CDR3 sequence reads: CASSYSTGSKGYTF. In DNA, the CDR3 is TGTGCCAGCAGTTACTCGACAGGGAGTAAAGGCTACACCTTC.

This clone has just one count. The rearrangement uses TRBV27 and TRBJ2-2, with 11 bases fitting TRBD2. Germline assignment: CDR1 MNHEY and CDR2 SMNVEV (reference sequence). The J segment lost 1 base and the V segment lost 5 bases, leaving 3 bases of the junction unmatched. The CDR3 runs 16 residues. The CDR3 loop reads CASSTGTSGNTGELFF. DNA of the CDR3: TGTGCCAGCAGTACCGGGACTAGCGGGAACACCGGGGAGCTGTTTTTT.